The 12 T cell receptor beta chains given below trace back to one sample, sequenced in a study of shared clonotypes between healthy human individuals. Repertoires were generated with immunoSEQ multiplex PCR, while TCRdb's copy carries only in-frame clones and drops some. The table includes about 560,000 clones, around 76% detected once. The specimen sequenced was PBMCs. The receptors were gathered from a woman aged 40 to 50 in good health. Some clones in this sample may be carry-over from other donors' samples.

This chain joins TRBV11-2 and TRBJ2-7, with a tentative D call TRBD1 (6 bases). The CDR3 length is 13 residues. Germline V gene data show CDR1 as SGHAT and CDR2 as FQNNGV. V gave up 5 bases and J gave up 3 bases, with 11 bases separating them. CDR3 loop: CASSEDSFYEQYF. CDR3 nucleotide sequence: TGTGCCAGCAGCGAGGACAGCTTCTACGAGCAGTACTTC.

This chain connects TRBV18 to TRBJ1-2; possible D gene TRBD1, 5 bases. With 4 bases removed from V and 4 bases from J, the gap between germline ends came to 16 bases. Germline assignment: CDR1 KGHSH and CDR2 LQKENI. The CDR3 has 15 residues. The CDR3 sequence is CASSQRDGLSYGYTF. The CDR3 DNA reads TGTGCCAGCTCACAACGGGACGGCTTATCCTATGGCTACACCTTC. Combining the CDR3 with reference TRBV18 and TRBJ1-2 gives the whole variable domain NAGVMQNPRHLVRRRGQEARLRCSPMKGHSHVYWYRQLPEEGLKFMVYLQKENIIDESGMPKERFSAEFPKEGPSILRIQQVVRGDSAAYFCASSQRDGLSYGYTFGSGTRLTVV.

The J gene is TRBJ2-7, the V gene TRBV6-6; 10 positions agree with TRBD1. After removal of 4 bases from V and 4 bases from J, the junction contained 7 bases not matched to a gene. Germline V lookup: CDR1 MNHNY, CDR2 SVGAGI (reference sequence). The CDR3 is made up of 15 amino acids. The CDR3 coding sequence is TGTGCCAGCAGTTCGACAGGGGGCGCCCGGTACGAGCAGTACTTC. It translates to CASSSTGGARYEQYF.

The rearrangement links TRBV5-6 to TRBJ2-3; 11 positions match TRBD2. V shed 4 bases, J shed 5 bases, and the junction held 12 bases outside the gene matches. The CDR3 sequence is 17 residues long. Germline CDR1 and CDR2: SGHDT and YYEEEE. The CDR3: CASSQGSSGRREDTQYF. As DNA, the CDR3 is TGTGCCAGCAGCCAAGGGTCTAGCGGGAGGCGAGAAGATACGCAGTATTTT.

The V gene is TRBV7-2, the J gene TRBJ1-4; 9 nucleotides align to TRBD1. This CDR3 is built from 16 residues. V shed 5 bases and J 0 bases; nucleotides not matched to a gene: 4. Germline V gene data show CDR1 as SGHTA and CDR2 as FQGNSA. The CDR3, as DNA: TGTGCCAGCAGCGGGGGACAGGGAGCAACTAATGAAAAACTGTTTTTT. This translates into CASSGGQGATNEKLFF.

The genes are TRBV4-2 and TRBJ1-2, with D perhaps matching TRBD1 (6 bases). V was shortened by 0 bases and J by 7 bases, with 15 bases between the two germline ends. The CDR3 runs 15 residues. Germline V gene sequence: CDR1 LGHNA, CDR2 YNFKEQ. CDR3: CASSQDVNRAGGYTF. CDR3 coding DNA: TGTGCCAGCAGCCAAGATGTGAACAGGGCGGGTGGCTACACCTTC.

The chain recombines TRBV6-5 with TRBJ1-1; D is unresolved. The CDR3 consists of 14 residues. Trimming took off 2 bases at V and 0 bases at J, with 7 bases between the two ends. CDR1 MNHEY and CDR2 SVGAGI come from the germline V gene. The CDR3 here is CASSYDWLNTEAFF. The CDR3 nucleotides are TGTGCCAGCAGTTACGATTGGTTGAACACTGAAGCTTTCTTT.

The J gene is TRBJ2-5, the V gene TRBV27; D call uncertain. The CDR3 is made up of 14 amino acids. Trimming pared 5 bases from V and 1 base from J, leaving 11 bases between. Germline CDR1 and CDR2: MNHEY and SMNVEV (reference sequence). The CDR3 loop reads CASSPPGSQETQYF. In DNA, the CDR3 is TGTGCCAGCAGTCCCCCGGGCAGCCAAGAGACCCAGTACTTC.

V is TRBV28 and J is TRBJ2-7; TRBD2 matches at 8 bases. CDR3 length: 15 amino acids. J lost 4 bases, V lost 4 bases, and 9 bases had no gene match. Germline V gene data show CDR1 as MDHEN and CDR2 as SYDVKM. CDR3 sequence: CASSSDLAGGYEQYF. DNA of the CDR3: TGTGCCAGCAGTTCCGACTTGGCGGGAGGATACGAGCAGTACTTC.

The chain joins TRBV4-1 to TRBJ1-4; D may be TRBD1 (6 bases). Trimming left V 1 base short and J 4 bases short, with 13 bases between. Germline values: CDR1 MGHRA, CDR2 YSYEKL. The CDR3 is made up of 16 amino acids. The CDR3 is CASSQGPTGNNEKLFF. The CDR3 DNA reads as TGCGCCAGCAGCCAAGGTCCTACAGGGAATAATGAAAAACTGTTTTTT.

This clone has only one observation. The chain is built from TRBV19 and TRBJ2-7, with D unresolved. The CDR3 runs to 12 residues. The V end lost 3 bases, the J end lost 6 bases, and 9 bases lay between the germline ends. The V gene's germline CDR1 is LNHDA and CDR2 SQIVND (reference sequence). This CDR3 reads CASSIWGGEQYF. Here the CDR3 DNA reads TGTGCCAGTAGTATTTGGGGTGGCGAGCAGTACTTC.

V usage is TRBV5-1 and J usage is TRBJ1-2, with 8 bases matching TRBD1. The CDR3 length is 13 residues. Germline CDR1 reads SGHRS; CDR2 reads YFSETQ. J lost 4 bases, V lost 3 bases, and 2 bases had no gene match. CDR3 in amino acids: CASSSDRGYGYTF. In DNA form, the CDR3 reads TGCGCCAGCAGCTCAGACAGGGGCTATGGCTACACCTTC.